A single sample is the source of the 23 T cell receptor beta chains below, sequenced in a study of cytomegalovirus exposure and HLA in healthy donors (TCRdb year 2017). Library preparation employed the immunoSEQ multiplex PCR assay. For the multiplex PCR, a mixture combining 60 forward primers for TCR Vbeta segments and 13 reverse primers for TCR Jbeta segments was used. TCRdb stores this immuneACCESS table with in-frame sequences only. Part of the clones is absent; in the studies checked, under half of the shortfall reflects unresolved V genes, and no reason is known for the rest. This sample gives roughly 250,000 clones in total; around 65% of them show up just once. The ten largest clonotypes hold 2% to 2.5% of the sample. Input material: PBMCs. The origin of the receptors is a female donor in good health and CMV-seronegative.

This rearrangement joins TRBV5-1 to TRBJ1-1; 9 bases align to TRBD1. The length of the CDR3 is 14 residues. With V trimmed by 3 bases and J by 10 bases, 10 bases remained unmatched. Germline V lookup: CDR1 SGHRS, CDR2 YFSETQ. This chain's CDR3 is CASSSPSTGGIAFF. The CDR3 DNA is TGCGCCAGCAGCTCACCCTCGACAGGGGGGATAGCTTTCTTT.

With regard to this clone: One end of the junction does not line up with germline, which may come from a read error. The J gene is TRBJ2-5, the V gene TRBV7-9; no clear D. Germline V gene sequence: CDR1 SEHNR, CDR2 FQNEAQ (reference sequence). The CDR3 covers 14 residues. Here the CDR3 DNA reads TGTTCCAGCAGCTTAGCTGGCAGCCAAGAGACCCAGTACTTC. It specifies CSSSLAGSQETQYF.

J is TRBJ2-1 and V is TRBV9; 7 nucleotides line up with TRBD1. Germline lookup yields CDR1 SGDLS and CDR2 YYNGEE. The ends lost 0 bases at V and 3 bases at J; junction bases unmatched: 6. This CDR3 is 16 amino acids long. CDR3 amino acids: CASSVVLGTDYNEQFF. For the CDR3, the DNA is TGTGCCAGCAGCGTAGTGTTGGGGACAGACTACAATGAGCAGTTCTTC.

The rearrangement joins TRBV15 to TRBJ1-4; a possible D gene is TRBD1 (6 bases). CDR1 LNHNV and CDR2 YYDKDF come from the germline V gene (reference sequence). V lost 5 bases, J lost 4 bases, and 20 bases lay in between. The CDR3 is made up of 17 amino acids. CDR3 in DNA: TGTGCCACCAGCCAGGAGGGAGGGGGTCAGGGTAATGAAAAACTGTTTTTT. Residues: CATSQEGGGQGNEKLFF.

CDR3 coding DNA: TGTGCCAGCAGTCCCCGACAGATGAACACTGAAGCTTTCTTT. This sequence encodes CASSPRQMNTEAFF. The rearrangement joins TRBV6-5 to TRBJ1-1, with D tentatively TRBD1 (5 bases). This CDR3 contains 14 residues. Trimming took off 5 bases at V and 0 bases at J, with 10 bases between the two ends. Germline lookup yields CDR1 MNHEY and CDR2 SVGAGI.

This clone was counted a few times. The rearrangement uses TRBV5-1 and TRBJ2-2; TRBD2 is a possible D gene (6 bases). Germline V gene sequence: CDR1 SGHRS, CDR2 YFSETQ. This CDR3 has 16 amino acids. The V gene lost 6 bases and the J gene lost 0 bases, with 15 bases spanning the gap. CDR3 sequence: CASNEAAGSNTGELFF. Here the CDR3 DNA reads TGCGCCAGCAACGAGGCGGCGGGGTCGAACACCGGGGAGCTGTTTTTT.

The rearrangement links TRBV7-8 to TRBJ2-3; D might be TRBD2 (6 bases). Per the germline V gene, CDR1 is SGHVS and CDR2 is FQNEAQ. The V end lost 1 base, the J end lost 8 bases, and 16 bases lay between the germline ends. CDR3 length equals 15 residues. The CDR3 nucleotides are TGTGCCAGCAGCTTAGGTGAAGCGGGTAGGGGTACGCAGTATTTT. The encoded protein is CASSLGEAGRGTQYF.

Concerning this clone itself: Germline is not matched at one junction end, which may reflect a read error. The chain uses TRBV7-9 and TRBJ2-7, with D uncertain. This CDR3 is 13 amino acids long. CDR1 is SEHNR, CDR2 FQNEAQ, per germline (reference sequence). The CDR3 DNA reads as TGTTCCAGCAGCTTACGGTCCTCCTACGAGCAGTACTTC. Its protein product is CSSSLRSSYEQYF.

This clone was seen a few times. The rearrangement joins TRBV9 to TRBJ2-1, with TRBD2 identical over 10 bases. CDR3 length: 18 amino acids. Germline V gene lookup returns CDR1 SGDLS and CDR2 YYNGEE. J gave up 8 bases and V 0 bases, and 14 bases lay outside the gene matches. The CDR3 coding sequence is TGTGCCAGCAGCGTAGGCCTGGCCGGAGCTAGCGGGAGCTATGAGCAGTTCTTC. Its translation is CASSVGLAGASGSYEQFF.

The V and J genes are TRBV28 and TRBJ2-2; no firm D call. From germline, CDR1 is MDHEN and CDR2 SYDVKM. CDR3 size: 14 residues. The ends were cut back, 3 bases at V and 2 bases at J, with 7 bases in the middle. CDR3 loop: CASSLTVNTGELFF. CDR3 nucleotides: TGTGCCAGCAGTTTGACTGTTAACACCGGGGAGCTGTTTTTT.

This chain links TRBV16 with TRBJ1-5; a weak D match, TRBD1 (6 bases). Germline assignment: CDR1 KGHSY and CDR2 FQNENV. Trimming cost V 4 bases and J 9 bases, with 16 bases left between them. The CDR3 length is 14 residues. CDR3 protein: CASSPTGSFWPQHF. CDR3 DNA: TGTGCCAGCAGCCCAACAGGGTCCTTTTGGCCCCAGCATTTT.

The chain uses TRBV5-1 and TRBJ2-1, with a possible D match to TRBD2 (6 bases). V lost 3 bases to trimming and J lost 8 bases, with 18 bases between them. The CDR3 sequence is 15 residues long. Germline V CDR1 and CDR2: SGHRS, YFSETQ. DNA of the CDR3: TGCGCCAGCAGCTGGGGGGACCGGGGTCTGTATGAGCAGTTCTTC. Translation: CASSWGDRGLYEQFF.

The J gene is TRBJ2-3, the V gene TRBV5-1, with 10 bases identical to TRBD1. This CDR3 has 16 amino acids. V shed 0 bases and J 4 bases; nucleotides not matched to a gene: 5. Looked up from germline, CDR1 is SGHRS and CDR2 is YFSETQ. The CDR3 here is CASSLGDRGRADTQYF. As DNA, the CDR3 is TGCGCCAGCAGCTTGGGAGACAGGGGGCGAGCAGATACGCAGTATTTT.

CDR3 protein: CASSSRDRARETQYF. The DNA of the CDR3 is TGTGCCAGCAGCTCCCGGGACAGGGCTAGGGAGACCCAGTACTTC. V usage is TRBV7-2 and J usage is TRBJ2-5; 9 bases fit TRBD1. The CDR3 is 15 residues long. Germline V gene data show CDR1 as SGHTA and CDR2 as FQGNSA. With 4 bases clipped from V and 5 bases from J, the junction kept 8 bases outside the gene matches. The whole variable domain, remainder taken from reference TRBV7-2 and TRBJ2-5, is GAGVSQSPSNKVTEKGKDVELRCDPISGHTALYWYRQSLGQGLEFLIYFQGNSAPDKSGLPSDRFSAERTGGSVSTLTIQRTQQEDSAVYLCASSSRDRARETQYFGPGTRLLVL.

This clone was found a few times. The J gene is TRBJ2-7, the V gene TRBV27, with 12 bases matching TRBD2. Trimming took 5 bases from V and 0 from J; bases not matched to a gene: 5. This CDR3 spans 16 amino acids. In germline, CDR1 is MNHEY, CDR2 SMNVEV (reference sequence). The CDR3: CASSETSGSSSYEQYF. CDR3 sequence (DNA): TGTGCCAGCAGTGAGACTAGCGGGAGCAGCTCCTACGAGCAGTACTTC.

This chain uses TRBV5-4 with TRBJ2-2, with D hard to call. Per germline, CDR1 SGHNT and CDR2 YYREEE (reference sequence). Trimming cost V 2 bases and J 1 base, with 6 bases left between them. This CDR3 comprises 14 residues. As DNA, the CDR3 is TGTGCCAGCAGCTTTGGCGGGAACACCGGGGAGCTGTTTTTT. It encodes CASSFGGNTGELFF.

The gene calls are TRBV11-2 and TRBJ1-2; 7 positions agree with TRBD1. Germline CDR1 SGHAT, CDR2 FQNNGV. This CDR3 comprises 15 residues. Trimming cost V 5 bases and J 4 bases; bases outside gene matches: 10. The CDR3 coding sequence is TGTGCCAGCAGCCCCGGACAGGAGCCGATCTATGGCTACACCTTC. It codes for CASSPGQEPIYGYTF. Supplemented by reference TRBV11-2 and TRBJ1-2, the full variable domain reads EAGVAQSPRYKIIEKRQSVAFWCNPISGHATLYWYQQILGQGPKLLIQFQNNGVVDDSQLPKDRFSAERLKGVDSTLKIQPAKLEDSAVYLCASSPGQEPIYGYTFGSGTRLTVV.

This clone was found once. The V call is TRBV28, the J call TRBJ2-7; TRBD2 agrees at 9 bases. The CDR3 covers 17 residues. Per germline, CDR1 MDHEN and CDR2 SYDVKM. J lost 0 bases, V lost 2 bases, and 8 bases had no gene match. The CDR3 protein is CASSLTVVAGASYEQYF. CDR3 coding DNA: TGTGCCAGCAGTTTAACGGTGGTAGCGGGAGCCTCCTACGAGCAGTACTTC. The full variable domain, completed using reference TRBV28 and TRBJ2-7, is DVKVTQSSRYLVKRTGEKVFLECVQDMDHENMFWYRQDPGLGLRLIYFSYDVKMKEKGDIPEGYSVSREKKERFSLILESASTNQTSMYLCASSLTVVAGASYEQYFGPGTRLTVT.

CDR3 loop: CASSQPGGEQYF. The CDR3 DNA reads as TGTGCCAGCAGCCAGCCGGGTGGCGAGCAGTACTTC. The V gene is TRBV7-3, the J gene TRBJ2-7; D gene ambiguous. CDR3 length equals 12 residues. CDR1 and CDR2 from the germline V gene are SGHTA and FQGTGA. Trimming took off 5 bases at V and 6 bases at J, with 11 bases between the two ends.

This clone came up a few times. The CDR3 nucleotides are TGTGCCAGCAGCGTGACAGGGAGGACTGAAGCTTTCTTT. Translated, it gives CASSVTGRTEAFF. The gene calls are TRBV6-1 and TRBJ1-1, with 7 bases that match TRBD1. CDR3 length: 13 residues. The J segment lost 5 bases and the V segment lost 6 bases, leaving 6 bases of the junction unmatched. Germline lookup yields CDR1 MNHNS and CDR2 SASEGT.

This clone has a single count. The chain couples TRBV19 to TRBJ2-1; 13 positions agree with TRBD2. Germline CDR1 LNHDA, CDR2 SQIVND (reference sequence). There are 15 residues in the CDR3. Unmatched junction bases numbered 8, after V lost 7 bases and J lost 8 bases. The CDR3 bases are TGTGCCAGTACCCCAACTAGCGGGAGGGTCGATGAGCAGTTCTTC. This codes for CASTPTSGRVDEQFF. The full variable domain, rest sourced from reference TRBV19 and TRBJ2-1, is DGGITQSPKYLFRKEGQNVTLSCEQNLNHDAMYWYRQDPGQGLRLIYYSQIVNDFQKGDIAEGYSVSREKKESFPLTVTSAQKNPTAFYLCASTPTSGRVDEQFFGPGTRLTVL.

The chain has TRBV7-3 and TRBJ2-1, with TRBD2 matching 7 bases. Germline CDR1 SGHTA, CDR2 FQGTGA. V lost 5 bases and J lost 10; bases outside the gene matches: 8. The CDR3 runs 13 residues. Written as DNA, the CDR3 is TGTGCCAGCAGCGAGAGTAGGACTAGAGAGCAGTTCTTC. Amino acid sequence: CASSESRTREQFF.

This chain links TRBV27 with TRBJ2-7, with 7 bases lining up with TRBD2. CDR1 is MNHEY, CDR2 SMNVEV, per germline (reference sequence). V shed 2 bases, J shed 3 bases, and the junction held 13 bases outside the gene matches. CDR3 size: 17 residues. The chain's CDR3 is CASSLGREGRIFYEQYF. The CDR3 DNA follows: TGTGCCAGCAGTTTAGGGAGGGAGGGCAGGATCTTCTACGAGCAGTACTTC.